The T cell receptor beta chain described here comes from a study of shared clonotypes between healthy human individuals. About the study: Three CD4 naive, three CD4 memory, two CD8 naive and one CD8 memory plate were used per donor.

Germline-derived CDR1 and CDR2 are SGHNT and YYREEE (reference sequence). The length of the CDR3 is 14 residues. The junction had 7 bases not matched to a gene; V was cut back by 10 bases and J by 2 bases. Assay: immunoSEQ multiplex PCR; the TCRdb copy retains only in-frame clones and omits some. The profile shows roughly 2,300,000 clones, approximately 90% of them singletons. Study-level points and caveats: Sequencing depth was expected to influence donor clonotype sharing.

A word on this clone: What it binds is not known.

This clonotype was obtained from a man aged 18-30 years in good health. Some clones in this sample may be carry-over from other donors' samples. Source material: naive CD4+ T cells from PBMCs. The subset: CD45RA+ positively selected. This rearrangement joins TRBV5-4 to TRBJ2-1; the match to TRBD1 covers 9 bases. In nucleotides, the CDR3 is TGTGCCGGAAAACAGGGGGCAACCTACAATGAGCAGTTCTTC. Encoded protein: CAGKQGATYNEQFF. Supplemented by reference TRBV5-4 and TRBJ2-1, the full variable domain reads ETGVTQSPTHLIKTRGQQVTLRCSSQSGHNTVSWYQQALGQGPQFIFQYYREEENGRGNFPPRFSGLQFPNYSSELNVNALELDDSALYLCAGKQGATYNEQFFGPGTRLTVL.